Listed below are T cell receptor beta chains from one sample, sequenced in a study of shared T cell receptors in the human thymus. The repertoire was sequenced with immunoSEQ multiplex PCR; TCRdb's copy has only in-frame clones and lacks some. The table lists over 650,000 clones, more than 70% of them singletons. This sample was shared with a second study, whose subject was human thymus T cells.

The specimen sequenced was thymocytes. These receptors originate from a boy under two years old with a congenital heart defect. CDR3s include the opening cysteine and the closing phenylalanine or tryptophan. The order of the fields is V gene, D gene, J gene, clone size, CDR3 protein, CDR3 DNA. The D gene is left open where the match is weak. Rows give clone size only sometimes, using once, few, many, or a class for an expanded clone.

V gene: TRBV29-1; D gene: TRBD2; J gene: TRBJ2-7; clone size: .; CDR3 protein: CSVRLAGGFSYEQYF; CDR3 DNA: TGCAGCGTTCGGCTAGCGGGAGGATTCTCCTACGAGCAGTACTTC
V gene: TRBV7-9; D gene: TRBD1; J gene: TRBJ1-1; clone size: once; CDR3 protein: CASSEGGQRAFF; CDR3 DNA: TGTGCCAGCAGCGAGGGGGGACAGAGAGCTTTCTTT
V gene: TRBV4-1; D gene: TRBD1; J gene: TRBJ1-2; clone size: .; CDR3 protein: CASSQFFTGAQGANYGYTF; CDR3 DNA: TGCGCCAGCAGCCAGTTTTTTACGGGTGCGCAGGGGGCTAACTATGGCTACACCTTC
V gene: TRBV21-1; D gene: .; J gene: TRBJ1-2; clone size: .; CDR3 protein: CASSNRGRGYTF; CDR3 DNA: TGTGCCAGCAGCAACAGGGGACGCGGCTACACCTTC
V gene: TRBV6-5; D gene: TRBD2; J gene: TRBJ2-1; clone size: .; CDR3 protein: CASSYVLRGGYNEQFF; CDR3 DNA: TGTGCCAGCAGTTACGTCCTACGCGGGGGATACAATGAGCAGTTCTTC
V gene: TRBV28; D gene: .; J gene: TRBJ2-3; clone size: .; CDR3 protein: CASSPWHRDHSTDTQYF; CDR3 DNA: TGTGCCAGCAGCCCTTGGCACAGGGACCACTCCACAGATACGCAGTATTTT
V gene: TRBV4-3; D gene: .; J gene: TRBJ1-2; clone size: once; CDR3 protein: CASSQDRFGDGLNYGYTF; CDR3 DNA: TGCGCCAGCAGCCAAGACCGGTTTGGAGACGGCTTAAACTATGGCTACACCTTC
V gene: TRBV30; D gene: .; J gene: TRBJ1-1; clone size: .; CDR3 protein: CAWSAQTGPPKGINTEAFF; CDR3 DNA: TGTGCCTGGAGTGCCCAGACAGGACCTCCCAAGGGGATCAACACTGAAGCTTTCTTT
V gene: TRBV4-1; D gene: TRBD1; J gene: TRBJ1-6; clone size: .; CDR3 protein: CASSQDDRVNSPLHF; CDR3 DNA: TGCGCCAGCAGCCAAGACGACAGGGTAAATTCCCCCCTCCACTTT
V gene: TRBV11-3; D gene: .; J gene: TRBJ2-2; clone size: once; CDR3 protein: CASSRNRDTGELFF; CDR3 DNA: TGTGCCAGCAGCCGAAACCGGGACACCGGGGAGCTGTTTTTT
V gene: TRBV5-6; D gene: .; J gene: TRBJ2-1; clone size: .; CDR3 protein: CASSLAKREQFF; CDR3 DNA: TGTGCCAGCAGCTTGGCCAAGCGGGAGCAGTTCTTC
V gene: TRBV28; D gene: TRBD1; J gene: TRBJ1-2; clone size: .; CDR3 protein: CASHNTGGARNGYTF; CDR3 DNA: TGTGCCAGCCACAACACAGGGGGCGCAAGGAATGGCTACACCTTC
V gene: TRBV4-2; D gene: TRBD2; J gene: TRBJ2-7; clone size: .; CDR3 protein: CASSQSTLAGAIYEQYF; CDR3 DNA: TGTGCCAGCAGCCAATCTACTCTAGCGGGGGCTATATACGAGCAGTACTTC
V gene: TRBV28; D gene: .; J gene: TRBJ1-1; clone size: .; CDR3 protein: CASSLLRTGDNTEAFF; CDR3 DNA: TGTGCCAGCAGTTTACTTCGTACAGGAGACAACACTGAAGCTTTCTTT
V gene: TRBV4-1; D gene: TRBD1; J gene: TRBJ1-1; clone size: .; CDR3 protein: CASSQDQAGGSPEAFF; CDR3 DNA: TGCGCCAGCAGCCAAGATCAAGCAGGGGGCTCCCCTGAAGCTTTCTTT
V gene: TRBV28; D gene: .; J gene: TRBJ2-6; clone size: .; CDR3 protein: CASSFRVPGANVLTF; CDR3 DNA: TGTGCCAGCAGTTTTCGGGTTCCTGGGGCCAACGTCCTGACTTTC
V gene: TRBV27; D gene: .; J gene: TRBJ2-7; clone size: .; CDR3 protein: CASSLQRSSYEQYF; CDR3 DNA: TGTGCCAGCAGTTTACAGCGGAGCTCCTACGAGCAGTACTTC
V gene: TRBV4-3; D gene: TRBD1; J gene: TRBJ2-2; clone size: .; CDR3 protein: CASSLDRAGELFF; CDR3 DNA: TGCGCCAGCAGCCTGGACAGGGCCGGGGAGCTGTTTTTT
V gene: TRBV30; D gene: .; J gene: TRBJ2-7; clone size: .; CDR3 protein: CAWKKGVEYEQYF; CDR3 DNA: TGTGCCTGGAAAAAGGGGGTGGAGTACGAGCAGTACTTC
V gene: TRBV5-1; D gene: .; J gene: TRBJ2-1; clone size: .; CDR3 protein: CASRTSGGLGNEQFF; CDR3 DNA: TGCGCCAGCAGGACTTCCGGGGGGCTAGGTAATGAGCAGTTCTTC
V gene: TRBV19; D gene: .; J gene: TRBJ1-2; clone size: .; CDR3 protein: CASSLGYGYTF; CDR3 DNA: TGTGCCAGTAGTCTCGGTTATGGCTACACCTTC
V gene: TRBV27; D gene: TRBD1; J gene: TRBJ2-5; clone size: .; CDR3 protein: CASSHRPGQGETQYF; CDR3 DNA: TGTGCCAGCAGTCATAGGCCGGGACAGGGAGAGACCCAGTACTTC
V gene: TRBV19; D gene: TRBD2; J gene: TRBJ2-1; clone size: .; CDR3 protein: CASTLSRVAGGPHSYNEQFF; CDR3 DNA: TGTGCCAGTACTTTAAGTAGGGTAGCGGGAGGGCCCCACTCCTACAATGAGCAGTTCTTC
V gene: TRBV7-9; D gene: .; J gene: TRBJ1-3; clone size: .; CDR3 protein: CASSQNTNRDSGNTIYF; CDR3 DNA: TGTGCCAGCAGCCAGAACACCAACAGGGACTCTGGAAACACCATATATTTT
V gene: TRBV7-2; D gene: .; J gene: TRBJ2-7; clone size: .; CDR3 protein: CASSFAHRALYEQYF; CDR3 DNA: TGTGCCAGCAGCTTTGCTCACAGGGCCCTCTACGAGCAGTACTTC
V gene: TRBV27; D gene: .; J gene: TRBJ2-7; clone size: .; CDR3 protein: CASSSTFDSGPSYEQYF; CDR3 DNA: TGTGCCAGCAGTTCCACCTTTGACAGCGGGCCATCCTACGAGCAGTACTTC
V gene: TRBV30; D gene: .; J gene: TRBJ1-6; clone size: .; CDR3 protein: CAWGDRSNSPLHF; CDR3 DNA: TGTGCCTGGGGAGATAGGTCCAATTCACCCCTCCACTTT
V gene: TRBV28; D gene: TRBD2; J gene: TRBJ2-3; clone size: .; CDR3 protein: CASSSQAGGNGTDTQYF; CDR3 DNA: TGTGCCAGCAGTTCCCAAGCGGGAGGGAATGGCACAGATACGCAGTATTTT
V gene: TRBV7-3; D gene: .; J gene: TRBJ2-7; clone size: .; CDR3 protein: CASSPPRQSYEQYF; CDR3 DNA: TGTGCCAGCAGCCCCCCCAGGCAGTCCTACGAGCAGTACTTC
V gene: TRBV7-9; D gene: TRBD2; J gene: TRBJ2-7; clone size: .; CDR3 protein: CASSSEREFSYEQYF; CDR3 DNA: TGTGCCAGCAGCTCGGAGCGGGAGTTCTCCTACGAGCAGTACTTC
V gene: TRBV15; D gene: TRBD2; J gene: TRBJ2-1; clone size: few; CDR3 protein: CATSRGRLAGGNNEQFF; CDR3 DNA: TGTGCCACCAGCAGAGGAAGGCTAGCGGGAGGGAACAATGAGCAGTTCTTC
V gene: TRBV25-1; D gene: TRBD1; J gene: TRBJ1-4; clone size: .; CDR3 protein: CATGQGAGEKLFF; CDR3 DNA: TGTGCCACTGGACAGGGGGCGGGTGAAAAACTGTTTTTT
V gene: TRBV14; D gene: .; J gene: TRBJ1-2; clone size: .; CDR3 protein: CASSQDKWQGFVDGYTF; CDR3 DNA: TGTGCCAGCAGCCAAGATAAATGGCAGGGATTTGTGGATGGCTACACCTTC
V gene: TRBV11-2; D gene: .; J gene: TRBJ1-4; clone size: .; CDR3 protein: CASSSYRSTEEKLFF; CDR3 DNA: TGTGCCAGCAGCTCGTACAGGTCCACCGAAGAAAAACTGTTTTTT
V gene: TRBV4-2; D gene: TRBD2; J gene: TRBJ2-7; clone size: .; CDR3 protein: CASSQAAGMPHSYEQYF; CDR3 DNA: TGTGCCAGCAGCCAAGCAGCGGGGATGCCCCATTCCTACGAGCAGTACTTC
V gene: TRBV6-5; D gene: TRBD2; J gene: TRBJ2-1; clone size: .; CDR3 protein: CASSQGLWEFF; CDR3 DNA: TGTGCCAGCAGTCAGGGACTATGGGAGTTCTTC
V gene: TRBV7-6; D gene: TRBD2; J gene: TRBJ2-5; clone size: .; CDR3 protein: CASSLWAGEFQETQYF; CDR3 DNA: TGTGCCAGCAGCTTGTGGGCGGGAGAGTTCCAAGAGACCCAGTACTTC
V gene: TRBV27; D gene: .; J gene: TRBJ1-1; clone size: .; CDR3 protein: CASTKNPNSFMNTEAFF; CDR3 DNA: TGTGCCAGCACCAAAAATCCCAACAGTTTCATGAACACTGAAGCTTTCTTT
V gene: TRBV10-1; D gene: TRBD2; J gene: TRBJ2-7; clone size: .; CDR3 protein: CASNTLRAPGLAGYYEQYF; CDR3 DNA: TGCGCCAGCAATACGCTGCGAGCCCCGGGACTAGCGGGGTACTACGAGCAGTACTTC
V gene: TRBV28; D gene: .; J gene: TRBJ1-3; clone size: .; CDR3 protein: CASSLGQRGSGNTIYF; CDR3 DNA: TGTGCCAGCAGTTTGGGTCAGCGAGGCTCTGGAAACACCATATATTTT
V gene: TRBV6-1; D gene: TRBD2; J gene: TRBJ2-3; clone size: .; CDR3 protein: CASSGLAGADTQYF; CDR3 DNA: TGTGCCAGCAGTGGGCTAGCGGGGGCAGATACGCAGTATTTT
V gene: TRBV25-1; D gene: .; J gene: TRBJ1-2; clone size: .; CDR3 protein: CASSESLGGPYGYTF; CDR3 DNA: TGTGCCAGCAGTGAATCACTTGGAGGACCGTATGGCTACACCTTC
V gene: TRBV6-5; D gene: .; J gene: TRBJ1-1; clone size: .; CDR3 protein: CASSYEWNTEAFF; CDR3 DNA: TGTGCCAGCAGTTACGAGTGGAACACTGAAGCTTTCTTT
V gene: TRBV19; D gene: TRBD1; J gene: TRBJ1-4; clone size: .; CDR3 protein: CASTTGPTNTDEKLFF; CDR3 DNA: TGTGCCAGTACGACAGGGCCAACGAACACGGATGAAAAACTGTTTTTT
V gene: TRBV7-8; D gene: .; J gene: TRBJ1-5; clone size: once; CDR3 protein: CASSGGVRYSNQPQHF; CDR3 DNA: TGTGCCAGCAGCGGAGGGGTTAGGTATAGCAATCAGCCCCAGCATTTT
V gene: TRBV15; D gene: .; J gene: TRBJ2-1; clone size: .; CDR3 protein: CATSRIGTDGGTFF; CDR3 DNA: TGTGCCACCAGCAGAATCGGGACTGACGGTGGGACGTTCTTC
V gene: TRBV27; D gene: .; J gene: TRBJ2-6; clone size: .; CDR3 protein: CASSLDRWGSGANVLTF; CDR3 DNA: TGTGCCAGCAGTCTAGACAGGTGGGGGTCTGGGGCCAACGTCCTGACTTTC
V gene: TRBV5-1; D gene: .; J gene: TRBJ2-6; clone size: .; CDR3 protein: CASSLSGGAGAGANVLTF; CDR3 DNA: TGCGCCAGCAGCTTGTCGGGGGGCGCCGGCGCTGGGGCCAACGTCCTGACTTTC
V gene: TRBV6-6; D gene: .; J gene: TRBJ1-3; clone size: .; CDR3 protein: CASSYLSLRVGNTIYF; CDR3 DNA: TGTGCCAGCAGTTACTTGTCCCTACGGGTAGGAAACACCATATATTTT
V gene: TRBV5-1; D gene: TRBD2; J gene: TRBJ2-7; clone size: .; CDR3 protein: CASSSGLAGVTYEQYF; CDR3 DNA: TGCGCCAGCAGCTCGGGACTAGCGGGGGTAACCTACGAGCAGTACTTC
V gene: TRBV29-1; D gene: .; J gene: TRBJ2-5; clone size: .; CDR3 protein: CSVSVVPETQYF; CDR3 DNA: TGCAGCGTTTCAGTGGTTCCAGAGACCCAGTACTTC
V gene: TRBV7-2; D gene: .; J gene: TRBJ2-1; clone size: .; CDR3 protein: CASSLAPLHNEQFF; CDR3 DNA: TGTGCCAGCAGCTTAGCCCCGCTACACAATGAGCAGTTCTTC